This entry is about one T cell receptor beta chain. Only a few counts were recorded for this clonotype. Its target antigen remains unknown. Base-call qualities are not available, and no considerably larger clone is one nucleotide away. The data belong to a study of T cells in Graves' hyperthyroidism and ophthalmopathy (dated by TCRdb to about 2019). About the full investigation: Peripheral blood was collected at initial diagnosis, before any treatment. Prospective prediction of ophthalmopathy was tested in an independent validation cohort of some 19 hyperthyroidism patients and 15 to 17 patients who later progressed to ophthalmopathy. In several Graves' hyperthyroidism patients, the study also compared T-cell repertoires from thyroid tissue with T-cell repertoires from blood. The 85 to 100 discovery patients were divided at random into training and test sets in a 7:3 ratio. TCR V-J signatures able to tell the groups apart were searched for in a discovery cohort of 90 to 100 patients, of whom over 40 had Graves' ophthalmopathy and under 65 had stable Graves' hyperthyroidism. The paper reports TCR Vbeta CDR3 sequencing of 135 peripheral blood samples: some 44 ophthalmopathy, under 80 hyperthyroidism and around 17 progressor patients. Once sampling was done, hyperthyroidism patients were given methimazole at a starting dose of 30 mg daily, whereas ophthalmopathy patients were given high-dose intravenous methylprednisolone. The study at large found these results: Most expanded thyroid clonotypes (frequency above 0.001) were also detected in blood, suggesting blood repertoires may reflect thyroid immune responses. During validation, the model predicted progression to ophthalmopathy a median of around 6 months ahead of onset, with around 71% sensitivity and 72% to 80% specificity. A 13 V-J signature model separated ophthalmopathy from stable hyperthyroidism, with approximately 86% sensitivity and about 81% specificity in cross-validation and 80%/75% in testing. Sample size was not statistically predetermined, and investigators were not blinded to group allocation.

Ophthalmopathy patients had moderately to severely active disease, Clinical Activity Score of at least 3, NOSPECS grade of at least 4, and duration under 3 months. Any patient with an uncontrolled infection, another autoimmune disease, pregnancy or lactation was excluded. Diagnoses were established on the basis of clinical symptoms, serum thyroxine and TRAb, thyroid ultrasound, and orbital computed tomography. PBMCs were separated from 10 ml of fresh peripheral blood using Ficoll-Paque density gradient centrifugation. Total RNA was extracted with Trizol reagent, and quality was checked on an Agilent 2100 Bioanalyzer. The TCR beta CDR3 regions were amplified from the RNA transcripts. The TCR CDR3 was subjected to a first round of RT-PCR using the HTBI primer set and the Qiagen OneStep RT-PCR kit. The libraries were constructed in a second round of multiplex PCR and then size-selected and purified. Libraries were sequenced paired-end with 100 bp reads on an Illumina HiSeq2000. The study's processing was this. SOAPnuke was used to process the raw data, with reads discarded if the reads contained adapters or uncalled bases, had a mean Phred below 15, or lacked an exact constant-primer or identifier match. High-quality paired reads were merged with COPE v1.2.5, and unique nucleotide sequences were defined as clonotypes. Clonotypes were aligned to IMGT TRBV, TRBD and TRBJ reference segments using MiTCR v1.1. Analysis was restricted to V-J combinations with a frequency above 0.0001, which covered just over 98% of repertoires. The TCS score was defined as the ratio of F50 (clonal expansion) to E x V (chaos), calculated using BLOSUM62-based TCRdist between CDR3 peptides within each V-J. Welch's t-statistics and random forest reduced fewer than 550 V-J features to 10 to 15, which were used in a naive Bayes classifier (R e1071). TCRdb ran its own pipeline on the public reads, namely fastp trimming at Q25 and MiXCR clone calling, and kept in-frame beta chains. Entries that share a CDR3 protein sequence are merged under the most common genes and DNA. Here the V and J calls rest on TCRdb's processing, not on the authors' analysis. The sample table records approximately 690,000 distinct CDR3 sequences; under 25% of these occur just once. The top ten clones comprise more than 30% of the sample.

V is clipped by 1 base and J by 9 bases, and the sequence between their germline boundaries is 10 bases long. The CDR3 runs 13 amino acids, cysteine and phenylalanine included. Only the CDR3 DNA stays, 39 bases, in frame from base 1. CDR1 SEHNR and CDR2 FQNEAQ are derived from the germline V gene (reference sequence). This TCR derives from a man younger than 40 with Graves' ophthalmopathy. The V and J segments used are TRBV7-9 and TRBJ2-1; there is no confident call for the D gene. Specimen: blood. The CDR3 region has the sequence CASSLVPGPEQFF. The nucleotides are TGTGCCAGCAGCTTAGTACCCGGGCCTGAGCAGTTCTTC.